What follows are 8 T cell receptor beta chains derived from one specimen sequenced in a study of CD8 T cells in ankylosing spondylitis. One entry per CDR3 protein results from TCRdb running MiXCR on the 5' RACE reads. The profile shows 250,000 or so distinct CDR3 sequences, roughly a quarter of them singletons. The sequenced material came from blood, either unsorted or a sorted T cell fraction (not recorded which). The receptors stem from a male donor with ankylosing spondylitis or in good health (not recorded which).

This clonotype was seen repeatedly, ten times or more. This chain connects TRBV29-1 to TRBJ2-3; D might be TRBD2 (5 bases). Germline V CDR1 and CDR2: SQVTM, ANQGSEA. There are 14 residues in the CDR3. Trimming removed 4 bases at V and 2 bases at J, with 13 bases between. This chain's CDR3 is CSVVPGLHTDTQYF. The CDR3 DNA is TGCAGCGTTGTCCCCGGACTTCACACAGATACGCAGTATTTT.

V gene TRBV12-3 or TRBV12-4 combines with J gene TRBJ2-1; TRBD2 aligns across 7 bases. CDR3 length equals 13 residues. Trimming removed 5 bases from V and 8 bases from J; junction bases left unmatched: 6. The chain's CDR3 is CASSHSGRDEQFF. The CDR3 region has the DNA TGTGCCAGCAGTCACTCAGGGAGGGATGAGCAGTTCTTC.

The chain couples TRBV10-3 to TRBJ2-5, with 7 bases that match TRBD1. The CDR3 has 13 amino acids. The V gene end was trimmed by 10 bases and the J gene end by 5 bases; junction bases not matched to a gene: 10. Looked up from germline, CDR1 is ENHRY and CDR2 is SYGVKD. CDR3 DNA: TGTGCCACCGGGACAGTGAAATTCGAGACCCAGTACTTC. It is translated as CATGTVKFETQYF.

The chain uses TRBV7-2 and TRBJ2-5; 8 bases agree with TRBD2. CDR1 and CDR2 (germline): SGHTA, FQGNSA. The CDR3 loop spans 14 amino acids. The junction had 8 bases not matched to a gene; V was cut back by 6 bases and J by 5 bases. The CDR3 spells CASSYPGGQETQYF. CDR3 in DNA: TGTGCCAGCAGTTATCCGGGGGGGCAGGAGACCCAGTACTTC.

Ten or more counts support this clonotype. The chain recombines TRBV24-1 with TRBJ2-5; possible D gene TRBD1, 6 bases. The V gene lost 3 bases and the J gene lost 1 base, with 11 bases spanning the gap. Germline-derived CDR1 and CDR2 are KGHDR and SFDVKD. The CDR3 length is 15 residues. The CDR3 is CATSDPLQGQETQYF. The CDR3 coding sequence is TGTGCCACCAGTGATCCCTTACAGGGCCAAGAGACCCAGTACTTC.

The V gene is TRBV20-1, the J gene TRBJ2-1; 13 nucleotides align to TRBD2. The CDR3 has 14 residues. Germline loops: CDR1 DFQATT, CDR2 SNEGSKA (reference sequence). J lost 6 bases, V lost 6 bases, and 5 bases had no gene match. CDR3 coding DNA: TGCAGTGCCCAAACTAGCGGGGGGGCCAATGAGCAGTTCTTC. It translates to CSAQTSGGANEQFF.

V gene TRBV12-3 or TRBV12-4 combines with J gene TRBJ1-2; D not certain. Trimming removed 6 bases from V and 5 bases from J, with 16 bases in between. CDR3 length: 14 amino acids. CDR3: CASSYTGLGYGYTF. The CDR3 DNA follows: TGTGCCAGCAGCTATACGGGCCTTGGGTATGGCTACACCTTC.

This clonotype was counted a few times. The chain employs TRBV20-1 and TRBJ1-4; D is unclear. Germline V gene lookup returns CDR1 DFQATT and CDR2 SNEGSKA (reference sequence). The CDR3 is 11 residues long. The V end lost 4 bases, the J end lost 8 bases, and 8 bases lay between the germline ends. Here the CDR3 reads CSATGNEKLFF. The CDR3 DNA follows: TGCAGTGCTACCGGGAACGAAAAACTGTTTTTT.